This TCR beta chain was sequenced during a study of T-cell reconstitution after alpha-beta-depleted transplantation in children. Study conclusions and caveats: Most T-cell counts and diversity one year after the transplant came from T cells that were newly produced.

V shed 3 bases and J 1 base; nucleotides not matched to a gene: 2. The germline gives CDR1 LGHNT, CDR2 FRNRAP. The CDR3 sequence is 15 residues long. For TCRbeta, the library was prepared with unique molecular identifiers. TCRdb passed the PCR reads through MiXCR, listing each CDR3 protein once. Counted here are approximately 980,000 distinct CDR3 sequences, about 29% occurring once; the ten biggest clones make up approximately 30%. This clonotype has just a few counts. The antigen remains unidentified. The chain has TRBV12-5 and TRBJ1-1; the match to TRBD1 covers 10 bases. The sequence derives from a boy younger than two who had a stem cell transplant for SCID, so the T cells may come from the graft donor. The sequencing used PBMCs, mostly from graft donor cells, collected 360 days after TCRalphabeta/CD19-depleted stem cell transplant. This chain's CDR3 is CASGFRDRGNTEAFF. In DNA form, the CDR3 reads TGTGCTAGTGGTTTTAGGGACAGGGGGAACACTGAAGCTTTCTTT.